One and the same sample provided the 16 T cell receptor beta chains below, sequenced in a study of T-cell memory formation after mild COVID-19. TCRdb re-analysed the 5' RACE reads in MiXCR, keeping a single row per CDR3 protein. The sample shows 530,000 or so distinct CDR3 sequences, roughly 17% of them seen only once. The sequencing sample was made of PBMCs or a T cell subset sorted from them (not recorded which). The receptors here all came from an adult woman who had mild COVID-19 (a few samples of this study predate the infection). Cell type and time point are not known.

This clonotype was seen a few times. The genes are TRBV12-3 or TRBV12-4 and TRBJ2-1, with D unclear. CDR3 length: 14 residues. The V and J ends lost 6 bases and 15 bases respectively, with 24 bases between them. This CDR3 is CASSRSNRYERRFF. The CDR3, as DNA: TGTGCCAGCAGCCGGTCCAACCGTTACGAAAGGAGGTTCTTC.

This clonotype was picked up a small number of times. The gene calls are TRBV15 and TRBJ2-7; 11 bases match TRBD2. V lost 3 bases to trimming and J lost 0 bases; unmatched junction nucleotides: 7. This CDR3 has 17 amino acids. Germline V lookup: CDR1 LNHNV, CDR2 YYDKDF (reference sequence). This CDR3 is CATSRVLAGAYSYEQYF. The DNA of the CDR3 is TGTGCCACCAGCAGGGTACTAGCGGGGGCCTACTCCTACGAGCAGTACTTC.

This clonotype turned up a few times. This chain links TRBV5-4 with TRBJ2-7; 12 nucleotides match TRBD2. V lost 3 bases to trimming and J lost 3 bases; unmatched junction nucleotides: 4. CDR3 length: 15 residues. From germline, CDR1 is SGHNT and CDR2 YYREEE (reference sequence). CDR3 bases: TGTGCCAGCAGCTCCCTAGCGGGGGGGCTCTACGAGCAGTACTTC. This translates into CASSSLAGGLYEQYF.

A remark on this clonotype: An end of the junction does not agree with germline; a read error may underlie this. J is TRBJ2-6 and V is TRBV5-1, with a tentative D call TRBD1 (5 bases). CDR3 size: 16 residues. The germline gives CDR1 SGHRS, CDR2 YFSETQ. The CDR3 protein is CASSLEGVSGANVLTF. The CDR3 nucleotides are TGCGCGAGCAGCTTGGAAGGGGTATCTGGGGCCAACGTCCTGACTTTC.

This clonotype was detected only a few times. CDR3 amino acids: CASSLSGNGNQPQHF. CDR3 nucleotide sequence: TGTGCCAGCAGTTTAAGCGGGAATGGCAATCAGCCCCAGCATTTT. The chain joins TRBV12-3 or TRBV12-4 to TRBJ1-5; no firm D call. V dropped 2 bases and J dropped 2 bases, with 10 bases sitting between them. CDR3 length equals 15 residues.

This clonotype has a count of ten or more. V is TRBV6-5 and J is TRBJ1-1, with 9 bases lining up with TRBD1. The CDR3 runs to 15 residues. The V segment lost 5 bases and the J segment 6 bases; nucleotides outside the gene matches: 10. Germline V lookup: CDR1 MNHEY, CDR2 SVGAGI. As DNA, the CDR3 is TGTGCCAGCAGTCAACCCGGACAGGGGAGGGCTGAAGCTTTCTTT. It specifies CASSQPGQGRAEAFF.

The chain carries TRBV12-3 or TRBV12-4 and TRBJ2-1; 7 bases agree with TRBD1. CDR3 length equals 14 residues. The J segment lost 6 bases and the V segment lost 7 bases, leaving 9 bases of the junction unmatched. CDR3 sequence reads: CASTALTGTNEQFF. Here the CDR3 DNA reads TGTGCCAGCACCGCCCTGACAGGGACCAATGAGCAGTTCTTC.

The gene calls are TRBV6-5 and TRBJ2-1; 9 positions agree with TRBD1. The CDR3 has 17 amino acids. V was pared by 1 base and J by 6 bases, with 10 bases of the junction left unmatched. Germline CDR1 and CDR2: MNHEY and SVGAGI. The chain's CDR3 is CASSYYRTGGKINEQFF. The CDR3 region has the DNA TGTGCCAGCAGTTACTACCGAACAGGGGGCAAAATCAATGAGCAGTTCTTC.

This clonotype has just a few counts. The genes are TRBV28 and TRBJ2-7; D gene ambiguous. The V end lost 5 bases, the J end lost 4 bases, and 15 bases lay between the germline ends. In germline, CDR1 is MDHEN, CDR2 SYDVKM. The CDR3 is made up of 14 amino acids. CDR3 sequence reads: CASSLTFDMYEQYF. As DNA, the CDR3 is TGTGCCAGCAGTCTAACCTTTGACATGTACGAGCAGTACTTC.

At least ten counts were recorded for this clonotype. V usage is TRBV25-1 and J usage is TRBJ2-7; 9 bases line up with TRBD1. Trimming at V came to 5 bases and at J to 4 bases, leaving 9 bases not matched to a gene. The germline gives CDR1 MGHDK, CDR2 SYGVNS. This CDR3 contains 15 residues. DNA for the CDR3: TGTGCCAGCAGTAACGCCGGGACAGGGATGTACGAGCAGTACTTC. Amino acids: CASSNAGTGMYEQYF.

The chain links TRBV6-5 to TRBJ1-2; TRBD1 might be the D (6 bases). The length of the CDR3 is 12 residues. Germline CDR1 MNHEY, CDR2 SVGAGI. The V end lost 5 bases, the J end lost 12 bases, and 16 bases lay between the germline ends. Here the CDR3 reads CASSTQTGSNTF. The CDR3 coding sequence is TGTGCCAGCAGTACCCAAACAGGGTCCAACACCTTC.

V and J are TRBV29-1 and TRBJ2-3; 9 bases agree with TRBD2. There are 15 residues in the CDR3. Germline lookup yields CDR1 SQVTM and CDR2 ANQGSEA. V shed 6 bases, J shed 8 bases, and the junction held 15 bases outside the gene matches. The CDR3 sequence is CSVALPGGGGGTQYF. In nucleotides, the CDR3 is TGCAGCGTGGCCCTCCCGGGCGGGGGGGGAGGTACGCAGTATTTT.

This clonotype was observed a handful of times. V gene TRBV3-1 combines with J gene TRBJ2-1; D remains unclear. Per the germline V gene, CDR1 is LGHDT and CDR2 is YNNKEL (reference sequence). CDR3 size: 11 residues. The ends were cut back, 6 bases at V and 15 bases at J, with 15 bases in the middle. Here the CDR3 DNA reads TGTGCCAGCAGTAATGGCGCTTGGTCGTTCTTC. This sequence encodes CASSNGAWSFF.

The chain couples TRBV6-2 or TRBV6-3 to TRBJ2-1; D perhaps matches TRBD1 (6 bases). This CDR3 comprises 16 residues. The V gene lost 6 bases and the J gene lost 5 bases, with 20 bases spanning the gap. Germline CDR1 MNHEY, CDR2 SVGEGT. CDR3: CASSSGHWAVHNEQFF. The CDR3 DNA reads as TGTGCCAGCAGCTCGGGACATTGGGCTGTTCACAATGAGCAGTTCTTC.

This clonotype was detected many times. V is TRBV18 and J is TRBJ2-7, with 7 bases fitting TRBD1. CDR1 and CDR2 from the germline V gene are KGHSH and LQKENI. V dropped 3 bases and J dropped 3; count of bases not matched to a gene: 17. The CDR3 loop spans 18 amino acids. Here the CDR3 reads CASSPSDQTRGMRYEQYF. CDR3 nucleotide sequence: TGTGCCAGCTCACCCTCCGATCAAACCAGGGGGATGCGCTACGAGCAGTACTTC.

This clonotype was counted only a few times. This chain joins TRBV4-2 and TRBJ1-4, with a possible D match to TRBD1 (6 bases). The CDR3 runs 14 residues. Germline V gene lookup returns CDR1 LGHNA and CDR2 YNFKEQ. V was clipped by 5 bases and J by 2 bases, with 9 bases between them. In nucleotides, the CDR3 is TGTGCCAGCAGCAAAGGGGGGACTAATGAAAAACTGTTTTTT. Protein: CASSKGGTNEKLFF.